The next 21 T cell receptor beta chains were all read from a single sample in a study of T-cell reconstitution after alpha-beta-depleted transplantation in children. It was with unique molecular identifiers that the TCRbeta library was prepared. Each CDR3 protein gets one entry after TCRdb re-called the PCR reads with MiXCR. In the table there are 250,000 to 400,000 distinct CDR3 sequences, around 20% of which are singletons. Material: PBMCs, mostly from graft donor cells, obtained 180 days after TCRalphabeta/CD19-depleted stem cell transplant. All receptors come from a male patient aged 10-17 years who had a stem cell transplant for acute lymphoblastic leukemia, so the T cells may come from the graft donor.

The sample holds a few counts of this clonotype. V and J are TRBV6-5 and TRBJ2-3; D may be TRBD1 or TRBD2 (5 bases each). Trimming stripped 1 base from V and 1 base from J, with 15 bases between. The CDR3 covers 17 residues. Germline V lookup: CDR1 MNHEY, CDR2 SVGAGI. CDR3 DNA: TGTGCCAGCAGTTACTTCCGGCCCTTGGGGGGCACAGATACGCAGTATTTT. Its protein product is CASSYFRPLGGTDTQYF.

The chain uses TRBV5-1 and TRBJ2-7; D remains unclear. Per germline, CDR1 SGHRS and CDR2 YFSETQ. CDR3 length: 14 residues. The V end lost 1 base, the J end lost 6 bases, and 14 bases lay between the germline ends. DNA for the CDR3: TGCGCCAGCAGCTTGACTACTCCTACCTCCGAGCAGTACTTC. Translated: CASSLTTPTSEQYF.

The chain uses TRBV4-1 and TRBJ2-5; 7 bases fit TRBD1. Germline V gives CDR1 MGHRA, CDR2 YSYEKL. V was clipped by 1 base and J by 2 bases; unmatched bases: 13. The CDR3 runs 18 residues. CDR3: CASSQGQTGSRTQETQYF. CDR3 bases: TGCGCCAGCAGCCAAGGCCAGACAGGGTCGAGAACACAAGAGACCCAGTACTTC.

This clonotype showed up just a few times. The CDR3 DNA sequence: TGTGCCACTAGGAGGGGTACTAGCGGGAGCGAGCAGTTCTTC. Protein: CATRRGTSGSEQFF. V is TRBV6-1 and J is TRBJ2-1; 11 positions match TRBD2. Unmatched junction bases numbered 12, after V lost 10 bases and J lost 10 bases. Germline V lookup: CDR1 MNHNS, CDR2 SASEGT. The CDR3 length is 14 residues.

The chain couples TRBV5-3 to TRBJ2-5, with a weak D call TRBD2 (5 bases). TRBV5-3 is an ORF for which the function is uncertain. This CDR3 region has 9 residues. V was cut by 10 bases and J by 10 bases, with 11 bases left in between. The CDR3: CAPAEDQYF. CDR3 sequence (DNA): TGTGCCCCGGCGGAGGACCAGTACTTC.

This clonotype has a count of ten or more. The chain uses TRBV5-1 and TRBJ2-2, with 10 bases aligning to TRBD2. Unmatched junction bases numbered 1, after V lost 4 bases and J lost 1 base. This CDR3 is 15 amino acids long. Germline CDR1 is SGHRS and CDR2 is YFSETQ. The CDR3 DNA follows: TGCGCCAGCAGCCGGACTAGCGGGAACACCGGGGAGCTGTTTTTT. Translating it yields CASSRTSGNTGELFF.

The genes are TRBV5-4 and TRBJ2-3; a weak D match, TRBD1 (6 bases). Germline loops: CDR1 SGHNT, CDR2 YYREEE (reference sequence). The germline V and J ends were trimmed by 2 bases and 3 bases, with 10 bases remaining between them. The CDR3 length is 14 residues. The CDR3 reads CASSLQGATDTQYF. The CDR3 nucleotides read TGTGCCAGCAGCTTACAGGGAGCGACAGATACGCAGTATTTT.

The chain combines TRBV15 with TRBJ2-7; unclear D gene. The germline V gene encodes CDR1 LNHNV and CDR2 YYDKDF (reference sequence). V gave up 0 bases and J gave up 5 bases, with 8 bases separating them. The CDR3 totals 13 residues. Here the CDR3 DNA reads TGTGCCACCAGCAGAGATCGGCAAGACGAGCAGTACTTC. It yields the protein CATSRDRQDEQYF.

This clonotype was counted between two and nine times. The chain has TRBV29-1 and TRBJ1-3, with a possible D match to TRBD1 (6 bases). The CDR3 spans 14 residues. Trimming cost V 3 bases and J 4 bases, with 13 bases left between them. Germline V gene lookup returns CDR1 SQVTM and CDR2 ANQGSEA. Here the CDR3 DNA reads TGCAGCGTTGAGGTTACAGACAGGGGAAACACCATATATTTT. Translating gives CSVEVTDRGNTIYF. The complete variable domain, with remaining parts taken from reference TRBV29-1 and TRBJ1-3, reads SAVISQKPSRDICQRGTSLTIQCQVDSQVTMMFWYRQQPGQSLTLIATANQGSEATYESGFVIDKFPISRPNLTFSTLTVSNMSPEDSSIYLCSVEVTDRGNTIYFGEGSWLTVV.

A few counts support this clonotype. This chain connects TRBV3-1 to TRBJ2-1; D is possibly TRBD1 or TRBD2 (5 bases each). Between the trimmed V and J ends, which lost 4 bases and 6 bases, there was a span of 22 bases. Per the germline V gene, CDR1 is LGHDT and CDR2 is YNNKEL (reference sequence). This CDR3 contains 17 residues. The CDR3 bases are TGTGCCAGCAGCCGTCCTCCGGGACCCCCTCCTGGCAATGAGCAGTTCTTC. It translates to CASSRPPGPPPGNEQFF.

This clonotype came up many times. This chain joins TRBV12-3 or TRBV12-4 and TRBJ2-7; D call uncertain. V lost 6 bases, J lost 12 bases, and 24 bases lay in between. The CDR3 runs to 14 residues. The CDR3 nucleotides read TGTGCCAGCAGCCAGACCGGGCCCACTTTTGTTTGGTACTTC. Its translation is CASSQTGPTFVWYF.

The CDR3 loop is CASSHGSDYEQYF. The CDR3 DNA reads as TGTGCCAGCAGCCACGGATCCGACTACGAGCAGTACTTC. The chain carries TRBV5-6 and TRBJ2-7; D call uncertain. This CDR3 spans 13 amino acids. Germline V CDR1 and CDR2: SGHDT, YYEEEE. Trimming pared 4 bases from V and 3 bases from J, leaving 11 bases between.

This clonotype has at least ten counts. A junction boundary mismatches the germline segment, possibly from a read error. V and J are TRBV4-2 and TRBJ1-2; TRBD1 agrees at 7 bases. The germline gives CDR1 LGHNA, CDR2 YNFKEQ. CDR3 size: 12 residues. CDR3 amino acids: CASSQPTGAGCF. Here the CDR3 DNA reads TGTGCCAGCAGCCAACCTACAGGGGCTGGATGCTTC.

This clonotype is a singleton in its sample. The gene calls are TRBV9 and TRBJ2-7; 7 nucleotides align to TRBD2. V gave up 4 bases and J gave up 4 bases; unmatched junction bases: 11. This CDR3 region has 15 residues. Germline assignment: CDR1 SGDLS and CDR2 YYNGEE. The DNA of the CDR3 is TGTGCCAGCAGCCTGGGGGGAGGGCCGACTTACGAGCAGTACTTC. This translates into CASSLGGGPTYEQYF. Filled out from reference TRBV9 and TRBJ2-7, the complete variable domain reads DSGVTQTPKHLITATGQRVTLRCSPRSGDLSVYWYQQSLDQGLQFLIQYYNGEERAKGNILERFSAQQFPDLHSELNLSSLELGDSALYFCASSLGGGPTYEQYFGPGTRLTVT.

In its sample, this clonotype was seen a few times. V usage is TRBV12-3 or TRBV12-4 and J usage is TRBJ2-5, with 8 bases matching TRBD2. V lost 8 bases, J lost 5 bases, and 16 bases stayed unmatched. This CDR3 is built from 16 residues. The CDR3 DNA follows: TGTGCCAGCTACTTAAATCTCGGGAGGGCGGTGGAGACCCAGTACTTC. Protein: CASYLNLGRAVETQYF.

CDR3 protein: CSVETGLPNTGELFF. Here the CDR3 DNA reads TGCAGCGTAGAGACAGGGCTTCCGAACACCGGGGAGCTGTTTTTT. The chain has TRBV29-1 and TRBJ2-2; 7 positions agree with TRBD1. The CDR3 totals 15 residues. Germline CDR1 and CDR2: SQVTM and ANQGSEA. The trim removed 6 bases at V and 0 bases at J, leaving 7 bases unmatched.

J is TRBJ1-1 and V is TRBV7-6, with TRBD1 matching over 8 bases. In germline, CDR1 is SGHVS, CDR2 FNYEAQ. The CDR3 is 14 amino acids. J lost 14 bases, V lost 5 bases, and 16 bases had no gene match. The CDR3 protein is CASSIPGQGNRAFF. DNA for the CDR3: TGTGCCAGCAGCATTCCAGGACAGGGTAATAGAGCCTTCTTT.

This clonotype has a handful of counts. The genes are TRBV7-9 and TRBJ2-5; 8 bases match TRBD2. This CDR3 comprises 15 residues. The J segment lost 7 bases and the V segment lost 5 bases, leaving 12 bases of the junction unmatched. Per the germline V gene, CDR1 is SEHNR and CDR2 is FQNEAQ (reference sequence). The CDR3 DNA reads as TGTGCCAGCAGCCACCCTACACGGGAGGGTCGGACCCAGTACTTC. This encodes CASSHPTREGRTQYF.

This chain connects TRBV5-1 to TRBJ2-7, with 7 bases identical to TRBD2. Germline CDR1 reads SGHRS; CDR2 reads YFSETQ. Unmatched junction bases numbered 2, after V lost 5 bases and J lost 0 bases. There are 13 residues in the CDR3. CDR3 residues: CASRASGSYEQYF. DNA for the CDR3: TGCGCCAGCAGAGCTAGCGGCTCCTACGAGCAGTACTTC.

This clonotype was seen more than once but under ten times. This chain uses TRBV4-1 with TRBJ2-7; D unresolved. Between the trimmed V and J ends, which lost 2 bases and 2 bases, there was a span of 16 bases. CDR3 length: 16 amino acids. Germline CDR1 and CDR2: MGHRA and YSYEKL. CDR3 region: CASSQRSLAYPYEQYF. Written as DNA, the CDR3 is TGCGCCAGCAGCCAACGGAGTTTGGCATACCCCTACGAGCAGTACTTC.

A single count supports this clonotype. The chain couples TRBV6-1 to TRBJ1-3, with D uncertain. Germline CDR1 reads MNHNS; CDR2 reads SASEGT. V was trimmed by 5 bases and J by 0 bases, leaving 14 bases between them. CDR3 length equals 16 residues. CDR3 in DNA: TGTGCCAGCAGTAAGAGGACGGTCAACTCTGGAAACACCATATATTTT. This encodes CASSKRTVNSGNTIYF.